This TCR beta chain derives from a study of blood T cells in healthy people across ages. About the research overall: When template switching was applied, about one barcoded beta molecule was captured per two T cells.

With a J-beta primer mix and a sample-barcoded 5' primer, a second PCR ran about 7 to 12 cycles. TCRdb reprocessed the 5' RACE reads via MiXCR and lists one record per CDR3 protein. The sample contains under 700,000 distinct CDR3 sequences, around 24% of which appear only once. Whole-study results and caveats: Estimates based on one million T cells were treated as lower bounds.

The V end lost 1 base, the J end lost 6 bases, and 7 bases lay between the germline ends. CDR3 length equals 13 residues. Germline V CDR1 and CDR2: SEHNR, FQNEAQ (reference sequence). The sample holds many counts of this clonotype. Its matching antigen is unknown. The sample was also linked to a second study, of T cells of mothers and their children.

This clonotype was sampled from a boy aged 10-17 years in good health. The J gene is TRBJ2-1, the V gene TRBV7-9; D unclear. The sequenced sample consisted of blood. The CDR3 loop reads CASSLGGRNEQFF. CDR3 nucleotides: TGTGCCAGCAGCTTAGGAGGTCGCAATGAGCAGTTCTTC.